This TCR beta chain was documented in a study of blood T cells in healthy people across ages. The V and J ends lost 6 bases and 3 bases, in that order; junction bases with no gene match: 3. CDR1 and CDR2 (germline): LNHNV, YYDKDF (reference sequence). The CDR3 totals 13 residues. A sample-barcoded 5' primer and a J-beta primer mix were used in a second PCR of roughly 6 to 11 cycles. MiXCR, applied by TCRdb to the 5' RACE reads, yields one record per CDR3 protein. Of nearly 800,000 distinct CDR3 sequences listed, approximately 25% are singletons. This clonotype was observed a few times. Its antigen is currently unknown. The study's findings and limits: Naive CD4+ cell counts and diversity both ran higher in long-lived than in aged donors.

The same data also went into a second study, on T cells of mothers and their children. In that study: Second-PCR primer M1S introduced sample barcodes and 2-4 random nucleotides. At a sensitivity of around 100 clones per million clonotypes, no persistent microchimeric T cell clones appeared.

This TCR was sampled from a boy younger than 18 in good health. The chain is built from TRBV15 and TRBJ2-5, with 8 bases aligning to TRBD1. The sample was blood. The chain's CDR3 is CATRDRAKETQYF. The DNA for the CDR3 is TGTGCCACCAGGGACAGGGCCAAAGAGACCCAGTACTTC.